The 17 T cell receptor beta chains reported below all come from one sample, sequenced in a study of blood T cell repertoires in COVID-19. Sequenced by immunoSEQ multiplex PCR; TCRdb stores in-frame clones only, minus some. Altogether roughly 130,000 clones are present, approximately 86% being singletons, with the ten largest covering 2% to 2.5%. The sequenced material came from PBMCs or T cells enriched from blood (not recorded which). All receptors derive from a woman between 50 and 59 years old who had recovered from COVID-19.

This sequence joins TRBV19 and TRBJ2-5, with a weak D call TRBD1 (6 bases). The CDR3 consists of 12 residues. The germline V gene has CDR1 LNHDA and CDR2 SQIVND (reference sequence). V gave up 4 bases and J gave up 6 bases, with 9 bases separating them. CDR3 sequence: CASSNRAKTQYF. The CDR3 bases are TGTGCCAGTAGTAACAGGGCGAAGACCCAGTACTTC. The full variable domain, completed using reference TRBV19 and TRBJ2-5, is DGGITQSPKYLFRKEGQNVTLSCEQNLNHDAMYWYRQDPGQGLRLIYYSQIVNDFQKGDIAEGYSVSREKKESFPLTVTSAQKNPTAFYLCASSNRAKTQYFGPGTRLLVL.

The chain uses TRBV11-2 and TRBJ2-2; 7 bases align to TRBD1. Germline CDR1 reads SGHAT; CDR2 reads FQNNGV. Trimming at V came to 5 bases and at J to 9 bases, leaving 9 bases not matched to a gene. The CDR3 runs to 14 residues. This CDR3 is CASSTGTAERELFF. The CDR3 DNA sequence: TGTGCCAGCAGCACGGGGACAGCAGAAAGGGAGCTGTTTTTT. Drawing the rest from reference TRBV11-2 and TRBJ2-2, the complete variable domain is EAGVAQSPRYKIIEKRQSVAFWCNPISGHATLYWYQQILGQGPKLLIQFQNNGVVDDSQLPKDRFSAERLKGVDSTLKIQPAKLEDSAVYLCASSTGTAERELFFGEGSRLTVL.

The chain has TRBV5-5 and TRBJ2-1; D not resolved. Germline CDR1 and CDR2: SGHKS and YYEKEE (reference sequence). The CDR3 is 12 residues long. With 4 bases removed from V and 3 bases from J, the gap between germline ends came to 5 bases. The CDR3 reads CASSRDYNEQFF. CDR3 nucleotides: TGTGCCAGCAGCCGAGACTACAATGAGCAGTTCTTC.

This chain joins TRBV7-8 and TRBJ2-3; a possible D gene is TRBD2 (7 bases). V was cut by 4 bases and J by 7 bases, with 27 bases left in between. The CDR3 has 18 amino acids. CDR1 is SGHVS, CDR2 FQNEAQ, per germline. CDR3 DNA: TGTGCCAGCAGCTGGGGGGGCCGGGAGGCTAGCGGCACGCATACGCAGTATTTT. Its protein is CASSWGGREASGTHTQYF.

This rearrangement joins TRBV25-1 to TRBJ1-3; weak D call: TRBD1 (6 bases). The CDR3 has 18 residues. Germline V CDR1 and CDR2: MGHDK, SYGVNS. V lost 3 bases and J 0 bases, leaving 18 bases between the germline ends. CDR3 in amino acids: CASSDTTGGPHSGNTIYF. Here the CDR3 DNA reads TGTGCCAGCAGTGATACGACAGGCGGCCCTCACTCTGGAAACACCATATATTTT.

The rearrangement links TRBV7-9 to TRBJ2-1; TRBD1 matches at 8 bases. Germline CDR1 and CDR2: SEHNR and FQNEAQ (reference sequence). V shed 4 bases and J 6 bases; nucleotides not matched to a gene: 11. This CDR3 has 16 amino acids. CDR3 in DNA: TGTGCCAGCAGCTCGACCGGGACAGGCTCACCCAATGAGCAGTTCTTC. Residues: CASSSTGTGSPNEQFF.

V usage is TRBV18 and J usage is TRBJ2-7, with D unclear. The CDR3 sequence is 13 residues long. Germline CDR1 KGHSH, CDR2 LQKENI. Trimming removed 3 bases at V and 0 bases at J, with 6 bases between. The CDR3 protein is CASSPSLSYEQYF. DNA for the CDR3: TGTGCCAGCTCACCTTCCCTCTCCTACGAGCAGTACTTC.

The chain combines TRBV5-1 with TRBJ2-7; 9 bases are a match to TRBD1. V lost 4 bases, J lost 5 bases, and 13 bases stayed unmatched. Germline lookup yields CDR1 SGHRS and CDR2 YFSETQ. The CDR3 is made up of 16 amino acids. The CDR3 bases are TGCGCCAGCAGCCCTCATTCCGGGACAGGGTCCAACGAGCAGTACTTC. Protein sequence: CASSPHSGTGSNEQYF.

V gene TRBV6-4 combines with J gene TRBJ1-2, with D maybe TRBD1 (6 bases). Per germline, CDR1 MRHNA and CDR2 SNTAGT. The length of the CDR3 is 14 residues. The V end was cut by 6 bases, the J end by 8 bases, with 19 bases between. Here the CDR3 DNA reads TGTGCCAGCAGACCACTTACAGGGCTCGGCGGCTACACCTTC. Translated: CASRPLTGLGGYTF.

This clone was seen once. The chain has TRBV9 and TRBJ1-2, with 7 bases lining up with TRBD1. Germline V gene data show CDR1 as SGDLS and CDR2 as YYNGEE. Trimming cost V 3 bases and J 4 bases; bases outside gene matches: 9. The CDR3 consists of 15 residues. The CDR3 region has the DNA TGTGCCAGCAGCGCGGGTCTGGACAGGTTCTATGGCTACACCTTC. It specifies CASSAGLDRFYGYTF.

This clone was observed once. Compared with germline, one end of the junction differs, possibly owing to a read error. J is TRBJ2-5 and V is TRBV7-9; 7 nucleotides align to TRBD1. The length of the CDR3 is 14 residues. From germline, CDR1 is SEHNR and CDR2 FQNEAQ (reference sequence). The CDR3 region has the DNA TGTGCCAGCAGCCGCCCACAGGGGCAAGGGACCCAGTACTTC. Translated: CASSRPQGQGTQYF.

The CDR3 DNA follows: TGTGCCATCAGTGACGTAGATACCAATGAGCAGTTCTTC. Protein sequence: CAISDVDTNEQFF. The genes are TRBV10-3 and TRBJ2-1; D is uncertain. V shed 3 bases and J shed 6 bases, with 9 bases lying between them. The germline CDR1 and CDR2 sequences are ENHRY and SYGVKD. The length of the CDR3 is 13 residues.

The chain joins TRBV5-4 to TRBJ2-1; D perhaps matches TRBD2 (7 bases). V lost 4 bases, J lost 3 bases, and 14 bases lay in between. From germline, CDR1 is SGHNT and CDR2 YYREEE (reference sequence). This CDR3 spans 15 amino acids. CDR3 residues: CASSPSGGRYNEQFF. For the CDR3, the DNA is TGTGCCAGCAGCCCCTCGGGGGGCCGCTACAATGAGCAGTTCTTC. The full variable domain, its missing parts supplied by reference TRBV5-4 and TRBJ2-1, is ETGVTQSPTHLIKTRGQQVTLRCSSQSGHNTVSWYQQALGQGPQFIFQYYREEENGRGNFPPRFSGLQFPNYSSELNVNALELDDSALYLCASSPSGGRYNEQFFGPGTRLTVL.

The chain joins TRBV6-5 to TRBJ1-5; D uncertain. Germline V lookup: CDR1 MNHEY, CDR2 SVGAGI. V lost 3 bases, J lost 6 bases, and 9 bases lay in between. The CDR3 is 13 amino acids. The CDR3 nucleotides read TGTGCCAGCAGTTATTCGTCCGGTCAGCCCCAGCATTTT. It codes for CASSYSSGQPQHF.

The J gene is TRBJ2-7, the V gene TRBV6-6; D gene unclear. Trimming took off 6 bases at V and 0 bases at J, with 6 bases between the two ends. The germline V gene encodes CDR1 MNHNY and CDR2 SVGAGI (reference sequence). The CDR3 is 12 amino acids. The CDR3 nucleotides are TGTGCCAGCAGCCTAGGCTCCTACGAGCAGTACTTC. Amino acid sequence: CASSLGSYEQYF.

The chain employs TRBV15 and TRBJ1-2; 7 nucleotides align to TRBD1. Germline V gene data show CDR1 as LNHNV and CDR2 as YYDKDF (reference sequence). Losses at the gene ends were 0 bases for V and 6 bases for J; bases not matched to a gene: 7. The CDR3 length is 15 residues. CDR3 residues: CATSRDGTDPDGYTF. The DNA for the CDR3 is TGTGCCACCAGCAGAGACGGGACAGACCCTGATGGCTACACCTTC.

This chain connects TRBV11-2 to TRBJ2-5; D unresolved. From germline, CDR1 is SGHAT and CDR2 FQNNGV. This CDR3 region has 14 residues. The V end lost 5 bases, the J end lost 1 base, and 11 bases lay between the germline ends. CDR3 sequence: CASSPSASQETQYF. The CDR3 coding sequence is TGTGCCAGCAGCCCGAGCGCGAGCCAAGAGACCCAGTACTTC. The variable domain in full, with the rest retrieved from reference TRBV11-2 and TRBJ2-5, is EAGVAQSPRYKIIEKRQSVAFWCNPISGHATLYWYQQILGQGPKLLIQFQNNGVVDDSQLPKDRFSAERLKGVDSTLKIQPAKLEDSAVYLCASSPSASQETQYFGPGTRLLVL.